This section outlines one T cell receptor (beta chain) sequence together with its context. Its target is unknown. In TCRdb, the 5' RACE reads were re-called with MiXCR into one record per CDR3 protein. The table has about 190,000 distinct CDR3 sequences, about 16% seen once. This specimen comes from a study of T-cell memory formation after mild COVID-19. Study-wide background: The two donors had largely donor-specific TCR clusters. Study-wide points: Proof of SARS-CoV-2 specificity was absent for the second-wave clones that crested on day 37.

V lost 5 bases, J lost 1 base, and 11 bases lay in between. Germline loops: CDR1 DFQATT, CDR2 SNEGSKA (reference sequence). The length of the CDR3 is 13 residues. This chain joins TRBV20-1 and TRBJ1-1; D gene ambiguous. The TCR was taken from an adult woman who had mild COVID-19 (a few samples of this study predate the infection). Cell type and time point are not known. The material sequenced was PBMCs or a T cell subset sorted from them (not recorded which). CDR3 region: CSAGLTSNTEAFF. Here the CDR3 DNA reads TGCAGTGCTGGTCTAACGTCGAACACTGAAGCTTTCTTT.